Following are 16 T cell receptor beta chains from one sample sequenced in a study of cytomegalovirus exposure and HLA in healthy donors. The PCR was carried out with 60 Vbeta primers and 13 Jbeta primers. Libraries were prepared by immunoSEQ multiplex PCR; TCRdb keeps only in-frame clonotypes and omits some of them. Altogether around 100,000 clones are present, 74% being singletons, with the ten largest covering 2.6%. Sequencing was carried out using PBMCs. The receptors originated from a middle-aged man in good health and CMV-seropositive.

The J gene is TRBJ1-6, the V gene TRBV14, with 11 positions matching TRBD1. Germline loops: CDR1 SGHDN, CDR2 FVKESK. This CDR3 has 15 amino acids. V lost 4 bases and J lost 7; bases outside the gene matches: 3. The CDR3 protein is CASSRGQGANSPLHF. CDR3 DNA: TGTGCCAGCAGCCGCGGACAGGGGGCGAATTCACCCCTCCACTTT.

The rearrangement joins TRBV19 to TRBJ2-5; 10 bases align to TRBD2. Germline V gene data show CDR1 as LNHDA and CDR2 as SQIVND (reference sequence). V lost 2 bases and J lost 4; bases outside the gene matches: 4. The length of the CDR3 is 15 residues. This CDR3 is CASSIWASGRETQYF. The CDR3 DNA sequence: TGTGCCAGTAGTATATGGGCTAGCGGGAGAGAGACCCAGTACTTC.

This chain links TRBV4-1 with TRBJ2-5; possibly TRBD2 for D (6 bases). The CDR3 extends over 20 amino acids. CDR1 MGHRA and CDR2 YSYEKL come from the germline V gene. With 1 base removed from V and 3 bases from J, the gap between germline ends came to 27 bases. CDR3 sequence (DNA): TGCGCCAGCAGCCAAGGATTCTACCCCGGTGGCACGGGGGTGGAAGAGACCCAGTACTTC. It translates to CASSQGFYPGGTGVEETQYF.

The chain employs TRBV9 and TRBJ2-3; D is perhaps TRBD1 (5 bases). This CDR3 is built from 15 residues. In germline, CDR1 is SGDLS, CDR2 YYNGEE. Trimming stripped 0 bases from V and 2 bases from J, with 10 bases between. For the CDR3, the DNA is TGTGCCAGCAGCGTAGGGGGCACCTTCACAGATACGCAGTATTTT. Its translation is CASSVGGTFTDTQYF.

This chain links TRBV28 with TRBJ1-1; D remains ambiguous. Between the trimmed V and J ends, which lost 7 bases and 1 base, there was a span of 19 bases. This CDR3 contains 16 residues. The germline gives CDR1 MDHEN, CDR2 SYDVKM. The CDR3, as DNA: TGTGCCAGCACCCCTGGTGGGCTAAGTACGAACACTGAAGCTTTCTTT. It is translated as CASTPGGLSTNTEAFF.

This rearrangement joins TRBV5-1 to TRBJ2-5; TRBD1 is a possible D gene (6 bases). The DNA end is more similar to TRBJ2-7, so the J call may be wrong. Germline CDR1 reads SGHRS; CDR2 reads YFSETQ. The CDR3 extends over 14 amino acids. For the CDR3, the DNA is TGCGCCAGCAGCTTAACAGGGCGAGGCTACGAGCAGTACTTC. Protein product: CASSLTGRGYEQYF.

This clone was recorded only once. The genes are TRBV20-1 and TRBJ2-5, with D perhaps matching TRBD1 (5 bases). TRBJ2-7 matches the DNA end more closely, so the J call is doubtful. CDR1 and CDR2 (germline): DFQATT, SNEGSKA (reference sequence). The CDR3 extends over 11 amino acids. In nucleotides, the CDR3 is TGCAGTGCCCCGGACACTTACGAGCAGTACTTC. Its protein product is CSAPDTYEQYF.

V gene TRBV2 combines with J gene TRBJ1-1; D gene uncertain. The CDR3 spans 11 residues. Germline loops: CDR1 SNHLY, CDR2 FYNNEI. V was shortened by 7 bases and J by 0 bases, with 3 bases between the two germline ends. CDR3 nucleotide sequence: TGTGCCAGCACTCTGAACACTGAAGCTTTCTTT. Translated, it gives CASTLNTEAFF. The full variable domain, in which reference TRBV2 and TRBJ1-1 provide the parts outside the CDR3, is EPEVTQTPSHQVTQMGQEVILRCVPISNHLYFYWYRQILGQKVEFLVSFYNNEISEKSEIFDDQFSVERPDGSNFTLKIRSTKLEDSAMYFCASTLNTEAFFGQGTRLTVV.

V and J are TRBV7-2 and TRBJ2-5, with 10 bases lining up with TRBD2. The CDR3 has 14 amino acids. Germline CDR1 is SGHTA and CDR2 is FQGNSA. J lost 7 bases, V lost 2 bases, and 4 bases had no gene match. The CDR3 bases are TGTGCCAGCAGCTTATGGGCTAGCGGGGGGACCCAGTACTTC. Amino acids: CASSLWASGGTQYF.

The table lists this clone with a few counts. The rearrangement uses TRBV5-1 and TRBJ1-2; D remains unclear. Germline values: CDR1 SGHRS, CDR2 YFSETQ. Trimming pared 0 bases from V and 6 bases from J, leaving 15 bases between. The CDR3 extends over 15 amino acids. The CDR3 loop reads CASSLEWRPEDGYTF. As DNA, the CDR3 is TGCGCCAGCAGCTTGGAGTGGCGGCCGGAGGATGGCTACACCTTC.

V and J are TRBV27 and TRBJ2-3; D is undetermined. Trimming stripped 0 bases from V and 6 bases from J, with 10 bases between. The CDR3 is made up of 14 amino acids. The germline V gene encodes CDR1 MNHEY and CDR2 SMNVEV (reference sequence). The CDR3 region has the DNA TGTGCCAGCAGTTTATCCAAGCGCCGGGATACGCAGTATTTT. It yields the protein CASSLSKRRDTQYF.

The V and J genes are TRBV7-6 and TRBJ2-1, with 7 bases matching TRBD2. V gave up 3 bases and J gave up 2 bases; unmatched junction bases: 10. This CDR3 region has 17 residues. Germline V gene data show CDR1 as SGHVS and CDR2 as FNYEAQ. CDR3 coding DNA: TGTGCCAGCAGCTTTACAGCGGGATCCTCCCCCTACAATGAGCAGTTCTTC. Translating it yields CASSFTAGSSPYNEQFF.

The chain couples TRBV30 to TRBJ2-1; TRBD2 matches 9 bases. The trim removed 1 base at V and 8 bases at J, leaving 6 bases unmatched. Germline values: CDR1 GTSNPN, CDR2 SVGIG (reference sequence). The CDR3 spans 14 residues. For the CDR3, the DNA is TGTGCCTGGAGTGAGTCGAGCGGGAGGTATGAGCAGTTCTTC. Its translation is CAWSESSGRYEQFF.

In its sample, this clone was seen once. This chain connects TRBV11-2 to TRBJ1-1; D not resolved. V lost 1 base to trimming and J lost 0 bases, with 9 bases between them. Per germline, CDR1 SGHAT and CDR2 FQNNGV. The CDR3 has 15 amino acids. CDR3 nucleotides: TGTGCCAGCAGCTTAGCTATGGGCATGAACACTGAAGCTTTCTTT. This gives the protein CASSLAMGMNTEAFF.

This chain links TRBV5-1 with TRBJ2-5; TRBD2 matches at 11 bases. The CDR3 length is 16 residues. Germline V gives CDR1 SGHRS, CDR2 YFSETQ. J lost 0 bases, V lost 3 bases, and 4 bases had no gene match. CDR3 sequence reads: CASSWTTSGDQETQYF. Written as DNA, the CDR3 is TGCGCCAGCAGCTGGACGACTAGCGGGGACCAAGAGACCCAGTACTTC.

With respect to this clone: One end of the junction is discordant with germline, which a read error may explain. The chain couples TRBV18 to TRBJ2-6, with D maybe TRBD1 (5 bases). The CDR3 contains 14 residues. Germline V gene lookup returns CDR1 KGHSH and CDR2 LQKENI. CDR3: CASSPGSGANGLTF. In DNA, the CDR3 is TGTGCCAGCTCACCAGGGTCTGGGGCCAACGGCCTGACTTTC.